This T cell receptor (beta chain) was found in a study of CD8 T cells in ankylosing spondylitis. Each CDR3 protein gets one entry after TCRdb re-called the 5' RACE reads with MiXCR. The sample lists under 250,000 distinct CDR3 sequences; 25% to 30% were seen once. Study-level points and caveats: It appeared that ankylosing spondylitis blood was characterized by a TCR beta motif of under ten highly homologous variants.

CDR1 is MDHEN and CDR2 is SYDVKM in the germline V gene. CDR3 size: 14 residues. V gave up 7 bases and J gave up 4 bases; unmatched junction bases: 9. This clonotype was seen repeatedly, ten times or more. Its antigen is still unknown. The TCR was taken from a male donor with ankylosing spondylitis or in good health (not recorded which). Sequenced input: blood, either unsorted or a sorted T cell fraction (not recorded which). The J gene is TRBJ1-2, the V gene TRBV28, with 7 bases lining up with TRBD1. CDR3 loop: CASTEGTVLYGYTF. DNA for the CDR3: TGTGCCAGCACCGAAGGGACAGTTCTCTATGGCTACACCTTC.